This entry features one T cell receptor beta chain sequence. The target antigen is unknown. This record belongs to a study of CXCR3-negative and CXCR3-positive naive CD8 T cells. The study, taken as a whole, reports: Naive cells that were CXCR3-positive had more hydrophobic TRB CDR3s (compared with CXCR3-negative naive cells).

The TRB cDNA libraries were prepared by 5' RACE with UMI labels. TCRdb reworked the 5' RACE reads into one entry per CDR3 protein, no DNA. This listing includes nearly 110,000 distinct CDR3 sequences. The germline V gene has CDR1 LGHNA and CDR2 YSLEER. The CDR3 runs 16 residues. Sequencing was done on a sample of naive CXCR3+ CD8+ T cells from blood. Subset indicated: CD45RO-CCR7+CD27+CD95- naive CD8+ T cells expressing CXCR3 (TNR3+). This chain joins TRBV4-3 and TRBJ1-2; checking the TCRdb D call of TRBD1 is not possible without DNA. This receptor was taken from a human donor in good health. Some clones in this sample may be carry-over from other donors' samples. The CDR3 region is CASSLLHGDGNYGYTF.